The 21 T cell receptor beta chains given below trace back to one sample, sequenced in a study of blood T cell repertoires in COVID-19. Method: immunoSEQ multiplex PCR; TCRdb's copy keeps in-frame clones and lacks some. The top ten clones hold more than 20% of a sample with tens of thousands of clones, over 70% of them seen once. The sample comprised peripheral blood. These receptors were taken from an elderly man with active or convalescent COVID-19.

V usage is TRBV7-9 and J usage is TRBJ2-1; D gene ambiguous. The CDR3 sequence is 11 residues long. Trimming took off 1 base at V and 13 bases at J, with 8 bases between the two ends. Germline V gene sequence: CDR1 SEHNR, CDR2 FQNEAQ (reference sequence). The CDR3: CASSLESTQFF. The CDR3 DNA sequence: TGTGCCAGCAGCTTAGAAAGCACCCAGTTCTTC.

This clone was seen only a few times. The chain joins TRBV7-2 to TRBJ2-7; 11 bases agree with TRBD2. CDR3 length: 15 residues. Trimming removed 1 base from V and 4 bases from J; junction bases left unmatched: 3. Looked up from germline, CDR1 is SGHTA and CDR2 is FQGNSA. DNA of the CDR3: TGTGCCAGCAGCTTAGTAGCGGGGGGGCCATACGAGCAGTACTTC. It yields the protein CASSLVAGGPYEQYF.

The genes are TRBV10-3 and TRBJ1-1; tentative D call: TRBD1 (5 bases). With 6 bases removed from V and 4 bases from J, the gap between germline ends came to 18 bases. CDR3 length: 15 amino acids. Germline V gene data show CDR1 as ENHRY and CDR2 as SYGVKD. CDR3 sequence (DNA): TGTGCCATCAGCTCAGGCGGGTCGGGGGTCACTGAAGCTTTCTTT. It yields the protein CAISSGGSGVTEAFF.

This sequence joins TRBV27 and TRBJ1-1, with TRBD1 matching over 8 bases. This CDR3 is 16 amino acids long. J lost 11 bases, V lost 3 bases, and 17 bases had no gene match. The germline V gene has CDR1 MNHEY and CDR2 SMNVEV (reference sequence). The DNA of the CDR3 is TGTGCCAGCAGTTTCAGCTTTACAGGGGGGCGCCGCACGGCTTTCTTT. Translating it yields CASSFSFTGGRRTAFF.

There are a few counts of this clone. The chain recombines TRBV27 with TRBJ2-7; weak D call: TRBD2 (6 bases). From germline, CDR1 is MNHEY and CDR2 SMNVEV (reference sequence). CDR3 length: 13 amino acids. V was pared by 1 base and J by 6 bases, with 10 bases between. The CDR3, as DNA: TGTGCCAGCAGTTTATATGGGGGAGGCGAGCAGTACTTC. As protein: CASSLYGGGEQYF.

The V and J genes are TRBV11-2 and TRBJ2-2; D is uncertain. Trimming shortened V by 6 bases and J by 0 bases, and 8 bases separated the two germline ends. Germline V gene lookup returns CDR1 SGHAT and CDR2 FQNNGV. This CDR3 has 14 amino acids. DNA of the CDR3: TGTGCCAGCAGGGAGTTAACGAACACCGGGGAGCTGTTTTTT. Its translation: CASRELTNTGELFF.

The chain combines TRBV9 with TRBJ2-2, with 8 bases identical to TRBD2. The V gene end was trimmed by 0 bases and the J gene end by 5 bases; junction bases not matched to a gene: 12. Germline V lookup: CDR1 SGDLS, CDR2 YYNGEE. The CDR3 is made up of 18 amino acids. The CDR3 DNA follows: TGTGCCAGCAGCGTAGAAATAGCGGGGACGCCGGGGACCGGGGAGCTGTTTTTT. This codes for CASSVEIAGTPGTGELFF. The complete variable domain, with remaining parts taken from reference TRBV9 and TRBJ2-2, reads DSGVTQTPKHLITATGQRVTLRCSPRSGDLSVYWYQQSLDQGLQFLIQYYNGEERAKGNILERFSAQQFPDLHSELNLSSLELGDSALYFCASSVEIAGTPGTGELFFGEGSRLTVL.

The chain is built from TRBV5-6 and TRBJ1-1; tentatively, D is TRBD1 (6 bases). The CDR3 runs to 12 residues. V was pared by 0 bases and J by 11 bases, with 11 bases between. Per germline, CDR1 SGHDT and CDR2 YYEEEE. CDR3 loop: CASSLGGGRAFF. The DNA for the CDR3 is TGTGCCAGCAGCTTGGGTGGGGGCAGGGCTTTCTTT.

The V call is TRBV19, the J call TRBJ2-3; D gene ambiguous. The CDR3 is 14 residues long. Germline-derived CDR1 and CDR2 are LNHDA and SQIVND (reference sequence). Trimming cost V 3 bases and J 3 bases, with 10 bases left between them. The CDR3 loop is CASSIMVTTDTQYF. The CDR3 DNA sequence: TGTGCCAGTAGTATTATGGTGACAACAGATACGCAGTATTTT.

J is TRBJ2-5 and V is TRBV3-1 (or the pseudogene TRBV3-2); 8 bases are a match to TRBD2. CDR1 LGHDT and CDR2 YNNKEL come from the germline V gene (reference sequence). With V trimmed by 1 base and J by 6 bases, 4 bases remained unmatched. This CDR3 has 14 residues. CDR3 sequence reads: CASSQGRGRKTQYF. CDR3 in DNA: TGTGCCAGCAGCCAAGGACGCGGGAGGAAGACCCAGTACTTC.

The chain is built from TRBV7-7 and TRBJ2-2, with D possibly being TRBD1 (5 bases). V lost 5 bases to trimming and J lost 6 bases, with 13 bases between them. The CDR3 has 14 residues. The germline V gene encodes CDR1 SSHAT and CDR2 FNYEAQ (reference sequence). The CDR3 DNA reads TGTGCCAGCAGCCCATACCAGGGCGCCGGGGAGCTGTTTTTT. It is translated as CASSPYQGAGELFF.

The CDR3 sequence: CASSLAVASGGYNEQFF. CDR3 DNA: TGTGCCAGCAGCTTAGCGGTAGCTAGCGGGGGTTACAATGAGCAGTTCTTC. The V gene is TRBV7-2, the J gene TRBJ2-1, with 10 positions matching TRBD2. V dropped 0 bases and J dropped 4; count of bases not matched to a gene: 6. The CDR3 covers 17 residues. The germline CDR1 and CDR2 sequences are SGHTA and FQGNSA.

The chain combines TRBV7-9 with TRBJ1-4; 7 bases are shared with TRBD1. This CDR3 comprises 14 residues. Germline lookup yields CDR1 SEHNR and CDR2 FQNEAQ (reference sequence). V shed 5 bases and J 8 bases; nucleotides not matched to a gene: 8. The CDR3 reads CASSLRDSGEKLFF. CDR3 nucleotide sequence: TGTGCCAGCAGCCTCCGGGACAGTGGGGAAAAACTGTTTTTT.

The chain employs TRBV6-5 and TRBJ1-1; D is ambiguous. The germline gives CDR1 MNHEY, CDR2 SVGAGI. Trimming cost V 8 bases and J 7 bases, with 11 bases left between them. CDR3 length: 11 residues. CDR3 protein: CASLWGGEAFF. The CDR3 DNA reads as TGTGCCAGCCTTTGGGGAGGTGAAGCTTTCTTT.

This clone was detected only a few times. The genes are TRBV3-1 (or the pseudogene TRBV3-2) and TRBJ1-1; 7 nucleotides line up with TRBD1. CDR3 size: 13 residues. J was trimmed by 8 bases and V by 0 bases; bases with no gene match: 3. Per the germline V gene, CDR1 is LGHDT and CDR2 is YNNKEL (reference sequence). CDR3 loop: CASSQDWDREAFF. Here the CDR3 DNA reads TGTGCCAGCAGCCAAGATTGGGACAGAGAAGCTTTCTTT.

The rearrangement links TRBV19 to TRBJ2-6, with 7 bases identical to TRBD1. With V trimmed by 9 bases and J by 5 bases, 7 bases remained unmatched. CDR1 is LNHDA, CDR2 SQIVND, per germline (reference sequence). The CDR3 runs 14 residues. CDR3 DNA sequence: TGTGCCAGGCACAGGGGAAAAAGGGCCAACGTCCTGACTTTC. Protein: CARHRGKRANVLTF.

The chain is built from TRBV3-1 (or the pseudogene TRBV3-2) and TRBJ1-1, with TRBD1 identical over 8 bases. Germline assignment: CDR1 LGHDT and CDR2 YNNKEL (reference sequence). The CDR3 extends over 15 amino acids. The V segment lost 1 base and the J segment 7 bases; nucleotides outside the gene matches: 8. CDR3 DNA sequence: TGTGCCAGCAGCCAAGCCTCCGGGACAGGCCGTGAAGCTTTCTTT. Translation gives CASSQASGTGREAFF.

V usage is TRBV6-5 and J usage is TRBJ2-3, with D possibly being TRBD2 (5 bases). CDR1 is MNHEY, CDR2 SVGAGI, per germline. V dropped 5 bases and J dropped 3 bases, with 12 bases sitting between them. The CDR3 extends over 14 amino acids. Here the CDR3 reads CASSPGIYTDTQYF. The CDR3 nucleotides are TGTGCCAGCAGTCCCGGGATCTATACAGATACGCAGTATTTT.

The chain has TRBV29-1 and TRBJ2-1, with 7 bases that match TRBD1. The J segment lost 6 bases and the V segment lost 4 bases, leaving 6 bases of the junction unmatched. CDR3 length: 13 residues. Germline V gives CDR1 SQVTM, CDR2 ANQGSEA. CDR3 sequence: CSVAGTGVNEQFF. The DNA for the CDR3 is TGCAGCGTTGCGGGAACAGGGGTCAATGAGCAGTTCTTC.

V and J are TRBV6-5 and TRBJ1-4, with 8 bases identical to TRBD1. Per the germline V gene, CDR1 is MNHEY and CDR2 is SVGAGI. V dropped 6 bases and J dropped 7; count of bases not matched to a gene: 10. This CDR3 contains 15 residues. The CDR3 loop reads CASRSPGGWGEKLFF. The CDR3 region has the DNA TGTGCCAGCAGGAGTCCAGGGGGCTGGGGTGAAAAACTGTTTTTT.

The chain links TRBV7-8 to TRBJ2-3, with a possible D match to TRBD2 (6 bases). The CDR3 length is 15 residues. Trimming took 5 bases from V and 5 from J, leaving 17 bases between them. Germline V gene sequence: CDR1 SGHVS, CDR2 FQNEAQ. Here the CDR3 DNA reads TGTGCCAGCAGCCCCCTGGGGCGGGGACTAGATACGCAGTATTTT. This encodes CASSPLGRGLDTQYF.